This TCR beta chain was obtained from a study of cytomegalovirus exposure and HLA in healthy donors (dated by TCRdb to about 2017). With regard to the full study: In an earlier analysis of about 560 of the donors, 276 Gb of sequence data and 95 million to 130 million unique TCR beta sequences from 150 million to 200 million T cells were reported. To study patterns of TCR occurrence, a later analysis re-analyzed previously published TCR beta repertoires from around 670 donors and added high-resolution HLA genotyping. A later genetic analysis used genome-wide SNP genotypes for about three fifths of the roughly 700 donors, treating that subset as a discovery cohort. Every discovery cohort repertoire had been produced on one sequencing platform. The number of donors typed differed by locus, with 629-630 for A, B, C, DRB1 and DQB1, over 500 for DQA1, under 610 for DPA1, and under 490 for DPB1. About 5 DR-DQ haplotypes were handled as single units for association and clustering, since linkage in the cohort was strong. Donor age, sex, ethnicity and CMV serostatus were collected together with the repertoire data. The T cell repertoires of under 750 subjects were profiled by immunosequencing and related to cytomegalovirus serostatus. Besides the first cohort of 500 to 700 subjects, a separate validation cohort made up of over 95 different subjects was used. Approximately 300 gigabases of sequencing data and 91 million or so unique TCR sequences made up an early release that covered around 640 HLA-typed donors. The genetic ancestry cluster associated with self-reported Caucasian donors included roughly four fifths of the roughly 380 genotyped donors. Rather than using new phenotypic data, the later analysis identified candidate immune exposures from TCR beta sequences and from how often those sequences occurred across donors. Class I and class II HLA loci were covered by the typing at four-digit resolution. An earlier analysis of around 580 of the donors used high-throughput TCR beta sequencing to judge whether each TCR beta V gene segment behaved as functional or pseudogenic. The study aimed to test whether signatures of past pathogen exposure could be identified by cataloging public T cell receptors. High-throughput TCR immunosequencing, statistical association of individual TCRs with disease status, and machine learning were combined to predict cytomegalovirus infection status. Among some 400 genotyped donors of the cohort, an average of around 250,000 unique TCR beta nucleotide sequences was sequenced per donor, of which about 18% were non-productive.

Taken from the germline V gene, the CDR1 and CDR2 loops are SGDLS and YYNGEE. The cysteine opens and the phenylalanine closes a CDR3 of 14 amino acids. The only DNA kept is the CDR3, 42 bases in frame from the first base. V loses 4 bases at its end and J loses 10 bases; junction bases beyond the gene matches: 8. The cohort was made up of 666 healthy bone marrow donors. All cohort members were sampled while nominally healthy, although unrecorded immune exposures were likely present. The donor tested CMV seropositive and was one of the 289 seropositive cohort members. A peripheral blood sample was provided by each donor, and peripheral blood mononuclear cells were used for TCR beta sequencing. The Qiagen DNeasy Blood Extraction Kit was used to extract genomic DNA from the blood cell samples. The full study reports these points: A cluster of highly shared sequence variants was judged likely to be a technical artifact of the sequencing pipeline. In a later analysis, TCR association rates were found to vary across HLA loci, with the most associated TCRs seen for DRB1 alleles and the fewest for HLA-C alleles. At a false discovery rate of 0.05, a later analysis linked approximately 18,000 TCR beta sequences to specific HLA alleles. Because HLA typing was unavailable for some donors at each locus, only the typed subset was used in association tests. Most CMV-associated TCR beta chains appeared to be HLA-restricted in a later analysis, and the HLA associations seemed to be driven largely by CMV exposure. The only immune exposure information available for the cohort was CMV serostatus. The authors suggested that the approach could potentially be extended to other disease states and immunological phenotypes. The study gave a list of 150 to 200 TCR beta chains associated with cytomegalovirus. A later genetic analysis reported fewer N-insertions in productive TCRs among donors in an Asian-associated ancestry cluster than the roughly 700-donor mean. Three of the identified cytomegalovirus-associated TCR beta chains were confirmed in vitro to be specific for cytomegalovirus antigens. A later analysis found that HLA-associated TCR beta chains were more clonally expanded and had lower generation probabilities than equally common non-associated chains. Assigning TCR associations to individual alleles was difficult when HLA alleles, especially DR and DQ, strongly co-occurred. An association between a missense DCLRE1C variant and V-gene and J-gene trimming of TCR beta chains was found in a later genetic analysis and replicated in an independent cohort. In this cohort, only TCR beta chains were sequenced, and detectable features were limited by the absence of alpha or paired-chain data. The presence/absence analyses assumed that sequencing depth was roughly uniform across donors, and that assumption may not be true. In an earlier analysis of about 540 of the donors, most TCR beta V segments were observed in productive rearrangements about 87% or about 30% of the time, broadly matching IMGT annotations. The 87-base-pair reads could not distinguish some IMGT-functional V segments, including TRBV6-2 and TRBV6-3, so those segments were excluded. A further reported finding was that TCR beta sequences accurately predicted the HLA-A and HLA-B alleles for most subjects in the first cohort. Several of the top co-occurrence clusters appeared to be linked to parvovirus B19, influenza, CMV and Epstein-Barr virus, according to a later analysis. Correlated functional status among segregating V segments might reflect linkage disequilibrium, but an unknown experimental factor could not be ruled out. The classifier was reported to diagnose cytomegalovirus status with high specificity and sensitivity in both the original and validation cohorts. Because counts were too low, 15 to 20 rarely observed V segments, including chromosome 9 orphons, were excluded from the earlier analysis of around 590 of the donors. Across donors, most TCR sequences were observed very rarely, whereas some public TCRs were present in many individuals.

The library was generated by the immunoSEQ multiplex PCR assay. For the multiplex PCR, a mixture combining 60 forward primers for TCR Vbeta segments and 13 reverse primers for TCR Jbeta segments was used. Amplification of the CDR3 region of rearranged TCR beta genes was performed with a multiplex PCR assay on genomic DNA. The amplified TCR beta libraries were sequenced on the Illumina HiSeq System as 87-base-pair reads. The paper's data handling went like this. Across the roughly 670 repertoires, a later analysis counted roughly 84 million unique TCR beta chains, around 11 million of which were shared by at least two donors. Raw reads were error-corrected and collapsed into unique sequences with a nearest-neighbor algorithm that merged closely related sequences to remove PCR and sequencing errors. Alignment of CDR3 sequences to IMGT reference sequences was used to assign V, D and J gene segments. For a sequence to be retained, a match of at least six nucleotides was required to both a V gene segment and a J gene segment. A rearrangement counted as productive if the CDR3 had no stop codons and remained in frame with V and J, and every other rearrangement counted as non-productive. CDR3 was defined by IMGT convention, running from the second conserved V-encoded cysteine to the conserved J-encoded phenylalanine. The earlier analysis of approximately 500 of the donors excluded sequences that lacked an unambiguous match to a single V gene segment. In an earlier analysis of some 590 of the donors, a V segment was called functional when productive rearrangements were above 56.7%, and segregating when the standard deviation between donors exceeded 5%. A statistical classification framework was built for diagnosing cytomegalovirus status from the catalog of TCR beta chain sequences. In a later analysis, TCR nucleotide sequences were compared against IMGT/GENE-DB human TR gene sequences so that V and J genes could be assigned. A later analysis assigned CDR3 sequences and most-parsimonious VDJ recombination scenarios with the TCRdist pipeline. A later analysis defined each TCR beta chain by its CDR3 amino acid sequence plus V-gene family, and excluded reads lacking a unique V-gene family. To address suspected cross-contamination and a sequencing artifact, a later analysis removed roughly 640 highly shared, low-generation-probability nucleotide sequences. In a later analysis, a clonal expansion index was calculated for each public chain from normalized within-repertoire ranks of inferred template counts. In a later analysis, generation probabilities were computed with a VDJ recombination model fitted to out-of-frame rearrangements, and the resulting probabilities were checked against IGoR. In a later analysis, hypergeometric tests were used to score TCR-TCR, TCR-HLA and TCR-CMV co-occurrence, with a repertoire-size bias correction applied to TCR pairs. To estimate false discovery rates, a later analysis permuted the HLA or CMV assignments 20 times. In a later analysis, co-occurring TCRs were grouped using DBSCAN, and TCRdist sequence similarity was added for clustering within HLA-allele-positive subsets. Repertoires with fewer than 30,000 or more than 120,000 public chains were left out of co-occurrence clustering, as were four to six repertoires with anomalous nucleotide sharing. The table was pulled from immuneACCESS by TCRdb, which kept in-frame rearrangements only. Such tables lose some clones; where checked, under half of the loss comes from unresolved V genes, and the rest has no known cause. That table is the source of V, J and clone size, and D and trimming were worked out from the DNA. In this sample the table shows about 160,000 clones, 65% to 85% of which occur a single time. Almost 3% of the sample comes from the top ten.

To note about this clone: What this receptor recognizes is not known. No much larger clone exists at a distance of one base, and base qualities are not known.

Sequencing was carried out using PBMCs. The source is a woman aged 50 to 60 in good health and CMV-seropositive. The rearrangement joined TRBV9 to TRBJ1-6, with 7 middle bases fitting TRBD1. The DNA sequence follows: TGTGCCAGCAGCACACAGGGGATGAAATCACCCCTCCACTTT. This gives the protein CASSTQGMKSPLHF.